Below, 9 T cell receptor beta chains from the same sample are listed, as sequenced in a study of prognosis after radiotherapy for stage I lung cancer (dated by TCRdb to the early 2020s). TCRdb lists the instrument as Illumina HiSeq 3000. The TCR beta CDR3 region was amplified from genomic DNA by two rounds of multiplex PCR. The first PCR round used primers specific to each TRBV and TRBJ gene, with sequences filed in Chinese patent CN105087789A. The raw public data were reprocessed by TCRdb itself: fastp quality trimming at Q25, MiXCR clonotype calling, in-frame beta chains only. Rows are combined by CDR3 protein, so each entry shows the most common genes and DNA. Counted in this sample were approximately 35,000 distinct CDR3 sequences; around 30% of them appeared once. 27% of the sample is in the top ten clones. Sequencing used PBMCs, obtained before or after stereotactic body radiation therapy (not recorded which). These receptor sequences come from a donor over 45 with non-small cell lung cancer.

Ten or more counts support this clonotype. This chain connects TRBV7-2 to TRBJ1-6, with 10 positions matching TRBD1. The CDR3 has 14 residues. The V gene's germline CDR1 is SGHTA and CDR2 FQGNSA. V dropped 4 bases and J dropped 7; count of bases not matched to a gene: 1. CDR3 in amino acids: CASSWGQGNSPLHF. For the CDR3, the DNA is TGTGCCAGCAGCTGGGGACAGGGGAATTCACCCCTCCACTTT.

Many counts were recorded for this clonotype. The V and J genes are TRBV20-1 and TRBJ2-3, with D perhaps TRBD1 (5 bases). V was cut by 0 bases and J by 1 base, with 17 bases left in between. CDR1 is DFQATT and CDR2 is SNEGSKA in the germline V gene (reference sequence). This CDR3 has 17 residues. CDR3 residues: CSARDLVGQGGTDTQYF. DNA of the CDR3: TGCAGTGCTAGAGATCTCGTGGGCCAAGGGGGCACAGATACGCAGTATTTT.

This clonotype has at least ten counts. The chain links TRBV30 to TRBJ1-4; no clear D. CDR3 length equals 14 residues. Germline V gene sequence: CDR1 GTSNPN, CDR2 SVGIG (reference sequence). V gave up 0 bases and J gave up 6 bases, with 11 bases separating them. CDR3 in DNA: TGTGCCTGGAGTGTAAAGGGAGCTGATGAAAAACTGTTTTTT. It specifies CAWSVKGADEKLFF. Full variable domain (missing parts from reference TRBV30 and TRBJ1-4): SQTIHQWPATLVQPVGSPLSLECTVEGTSNPNLYWYRQAAGRGLQLLFYSVGIGQISSEVPQNLSASRPQDRQFILSSKKLLLSDSGFYLCAWSVKGADEKLFFGSGTQLSVL.

At least ten counts were recorded for this clonotype. The rearrangement joins TRBV7-9 to TRBJ2-2; 8 nucleotides align to TRBD1. Germline CDR1 is SEHNR and CDR2 is FQNEAQ (reference sequence). The CDR3 contains 15 residues. V lost 2 bases to trimming and J lost 6 bases; unmatched junction nucleotides: 5. The CDR3 here is CASSLITTGAGELFF. Written as DNA, the CDR3 is TGTGCCAGCAGCTTAATCACGACAGGGGCCGGGGAGCTGTTTTTT. The full variable domain, its missing parts supplied by reference TRBV7-9 and TRBJ2-2, is DTGVSQNPRHKITKRGQNVTFRCDPISEHNRLYWYRQTLGQGPEFLTYFQNEAQLEKSRLLSDRFSAERPKGSFSTLEIQRTEQGDSAMYLCASSLITTGAGELFFGEGSRLTVL.

This clonotype appeared many times. The chain carries TRBV18 and TRBJ1-4, with D perhaps matching TRBD1 (5 bases). This CDR3 comprises 13 residues. The V end was cut by 2 bases, the J end by 11 bases, with 12 bases between. The germline V gene has CDR1 KGHSH and CDR2 LQKENI. The DNA of the CDR3 is TGTGCCAGCTCACCAATATCCGAGGGGAAACTGTTTTTT. Translating gives CASSPISEGKLFF. The full variable domain, completed using reference TRBV18 and TRBJ1-4, is NAGVMQNPRHLVRRRGQEARLRCSPMKGHSHVYWYRQLPEEGLKFMVYLQKENIIDESGMPKERFSAEFPKEGPSILRIQQVVRGDSAAYFCASSPISEGKLFFGSGTQLSVL.

Note on this clonotype: Given a far larger clone just one base away, this is likely a sequencing read error. The chain has TRBV6-2 or TRBV6-3 and TRBJ2-2, with 7 bases matching TRBD2. This CDR3 is built from 17 residues. The germline CDR1 and CDR2 sequences are MNHEY and SVGEGT. The DNA for the CDR3 is TGTGCCAGCAGTGACTCTCGCCCATCGGGGGGAATCGGGGAGCTGTTTTTT. Translation: CASSDSRPSGGIGELFF.

As regards this clonotype: A read error is possible here, since a much larger clone lies one base away. This chain uses TRBV10-2 with TRBJ2-5, with D unresolved. Germline values: CDR1 WSHSY, CDR2 SAAADI. The length of the CDR3 is 11 residues. The CDR3 sequence: CASSRHETHYF. CDR3 nucleotide sequence: TGCGCCAGCAGTAGACACGAGACCCATTACTTC.

This clonotype was observed at least ten times. The chain combines TRBV27 with TRBJ2-1; D call uncertain. Germline V gives CDR1 MNHEY, CDR2 SMNVEV (reference sequence). The CDR3 sequence is 13 residues long. Trimming stripped 4 bases from V and 5 bases from J, with 9 bases between. The CDR3 region is CASSSARNNEQFF. The CDR3 region has the DNA TGTGCCAGCAGTTCAGCCCGGAACAATGAGCAGTTCTTC.

The chain joins TRBV5-1 to TRBJ2-2; D remains ambiguous. The CDR3 consists of 14 residues. V was pared by 0 bases and J by 1 base, with 4 bases between. Germline V gene sequence: CDR1 SGHRS, CDR2 YFSETQ. CDR3 amino acids: CASSLEVNTGELFF. CDR3 nucleotides: TGCGCCAGCAGCTTGGAAGTGAACACCGGGGAGCTGTTTTTT.